Listed here is a single TCR beta chain. This record belongs to a study of shared T cell receptors in the human thymus. Germline V CDR1 and CDR2: SGHNT, YENEEA. The CDR3 totals 16 residues. The junction had 7 bases not matched to a gene; V was cut back by 0 bases and J by 4 bases. Sequencing was performed with immunoSEQ multiplex PCR; in TCRdb, only in-frame clones are kept and a portion is missing. The sample has hundreds of thousands of clones, 85% to 90% seen once; the top ten hold around 0.01%. The same sample was also used in a study of human thymus T cells. That source adds: The source of the thymus tissue was resections taken during corrective heart surgery. Gene usage (both V and J) appeared biased in thymic and blood repertoires. Related work showed strongly overlapping thymic repertoires across unrelated individuals.

The TCR was taken from a boy in the first two years of life with a congenital heart defect. The sequenced sample consisted of thymocytes. The gene calls are TRBV11-3 and TRBJ2-7; 9 bases fit TRBD2. The CDR3 is CASSLDRASGEYEQYF. CDR3 sequence (DNA): TGTGCCAGCAGCTTAGATCGGGCTAGCGGGGAATACGAGCAGTACTTC.